Following are 27 T cell receptor beta chains from one sample sequenced in a study of T cell repertoires in cytomegalovirus infection. TCRdb itself ran the reads through MiXCR, one entry per CDR3 protein. The sample shows hundreds of thousands of distinct CDR3 sequences, about a sixth of them seen only once. Sequenced sample: PBMCs. The receptors originated from a human donor in good health (CMV status not recorded). Some clones in this sample may be carry-over from other donors' samples.

The table lists this clonotype with many counts. The chain has TRBV7-6 and TRBJ2-1, with 10 bases that match TRBD2. J gave up 6 bases and V 5 bases, and 13 bases lay outside the gene matches. This CDR3 contains 17 residues. The germline gives CDR1 SGHVS, CDR2 FNYEAQ. The CDR3 loop reads CASSLAPLAGGANEQFF. The CDR3 bases are TGTGCCAGCAGCCTGGCCCCCTTAGCGGGAGGTGCCAATGAGCAGTTCTTC.

V is TRBV7-2 and J is TRBJ1-1; 7 bases line up with TRBD1. Trimming took 0 bases from V and 5 from J; bases not matched to a gene: 3. CDR3 length: 14 residues. The germline CDR1 and CDR2 sequences are SGHTA and FQGNSA. Written as DNA, the CDR3 is TGTGCCAGCAGCTTAGCCCTGACAGGGACTGAAGCTTTCTTT. Amino acids: CASSLALTGTEAFF. Full variable domain (outside the CDR3, taken from reference TRBV7-2 and TRBJ1-1): GAGVSQSPSNKVTEKGKDVELRCDPISGHTALYWYRQSLGQGLEFLIYFQGNSAPDKSGLPSDRFSAERTGGSVSTLTIQRTQQEDSAVYLCASSLALTGTEAFFGQGTRLTVV.

This clonotype was counted ten times or more. This chain links TRBV7-8 with TRBJ2-7; perhaps TRBD2 as D (6 bases). Germline V gene lookup returns CDR1 SGHVS and CDR2 FQNEAQ. The CDR3 sequence is 16 residues long. V was trimmed by 5 bases and J by 3 bases, leaving 20 bases between them. The CDR3 sequence: CASSPHRGKGRYEQYF. The DNA of the CDR3 is TGTGCCAGCAGCCCCCATCGCGGGAAGGGTCGCTACGAGCAGTACTTC.

On this clonotype itself: A read error is possible here, since a much larger clone lies one base away. Because it lacks the conserved phenylalanine or tryptophan at the end, this CDR3 is likely a read error. This chain connects TRBV28 to TRBJ1-5; D is ambiguous. CDR3 length equals 13 residues. Trimming left V 5 bases short and J 0 bases short, with 5 bases between. Germline V gives CDR1 MDHEN, CDR2 SYDVKM. The CDR3 DNA is TGTGCCAGCAGTAAGTATAGCAATCAGCCCCAGCATTTG. Protein sequence: CASSKYSNQPQHL.

The V and J genes are TRBV3-1 and TRBJ2-3; D is unclear. This CDR3 has 13 amino acids. Trimming removed 0 bases from V and 6 bases from J, with 7 bases in between. Germline CDR1 LGHDT, CDR2 YNNKEL (reference sequence). CDR3 region: CASSQDPRDTQYF. CDR3 nucleotides: TGTGCCAGCAGCCAAGATCCTCGGGATACGCAGTATTTT.

This clonotype was observed a few times. CDR3 nucleotide sequence: TGTGCCAGCAGCCAAGCCGGGGCCTACTCTGGAAACACCATATATTTT. Translated, it gives CASSQAGAYSGNTIYF. The chain combines TRBV4-2 with TRBJ1-3, with D tentatively TRBD1 (5 bases). Trimming shortened V by 1 base and J by 0 bases, and 10 bases separated the two germline ends. Germline V lookup: CDR1 LGHNA, CDR2 YNFKEQ. The CDR3 has 16 amino acids.

This clonotype was seen ten or more times. The chain combines TRBV7-2 with TRBJ2-1; D not resolved. CDR3 size: 16 residues. V gave up 7 bases and J gave up 5 bases, with 21 bases separating them. Looked up from germline, CDR1 is SGHTA and CDR2 is FQGNSA. In DNA, the CDR3 is TGTGCCAGCACTCTGAGGATCGGAGTTCCAAACAATGAGCAGTTCTTC. Translation gives CASTLRIGVPNNEQFF.

V gene TRBV3-1 combines with J gene TRBJ2-1; 7 bases line up with TRBD2. This CDR3 is 15 amino acids long. Germline lookup yields CDR1 LGHDT and CDR2 YNNKEL (reference sequence). V gave up 1 base and J gave up 9 bases; unmatched junction bases: 9. CDR3 loop: CASSQVTSRGSEQFF. The DNA of the CDR3 is TGTGCCAGCAGCCAAGTTACTAGCCGCGGGAGTGAGCAGTTCTTC.

The chain uses TRBV10-3 and TRBJ2-7; perhaps TRBD1 as D (6 bases). Germline CDR1 reads ENHRY; CDR2 reads SYGVKD. Trimming stripped 2 bases from V and 2 bases from J, with 10 bases between. The CDR3 covers 14 residues. The CDR3 coding sequence is TGTGCCATCAGTGAGGGGGGCTTTACCTACGAGCAGTACTTC. It encodes CAISEGGFTYEQYF.

This clonotype turned up a few times. The chain employs TRBV12-3 or TRBV12-4 and TRBJ2-7; tentatively, D is TRBD2 (6 bases). Trimming stripped 2 bases from V and 4 bases from J, with 15 bases between. The CDR3 contains 15 residues. The CDR3 is CASSLRGGGYYEQYF. The CDR3 DNA is TGTGCCAGCAGTTTAAGAGGCGGAGGGTATTACGAGCAGTACTTC.

The chain couples TRBV5-4 to TRBJ2-3; possibly TRBD1 or TRBD2 for D (6 bases each). This CDR3 region has 14 residues. CDR1 and CDR2 (germline): SGHNT, YYREEE (reference sequence). Trimming took 4 bases from V and 2 from J, leaving 11 bases between them. The CDR3 sequence is CASSEPGATDTQYF. CDR3 sequence (DNA): TGTGCCAGCAGCGAACCGGGGGCCACAGATACGCAGTATTTT.

This clonotype was recorded many times. The chain is built from TRBV7-2 and TRBJ2-7, with TRBD2 as a possible D gene (6 bases). Per germline, CDR1 SGHTA and CDR2 FQGNSA. Trimming took off 5 bases at V and 0 bases at J, with 11 bases between the two ends. The CDR3 has 14 residues. The CDR3 bases are TGTGCCAGCAGCCCCGGGCGGGACTCCTACGAGCAGTACTTC. As protein: CASSPGRDSYEQYF.

In this sample, this clonotype turned up many times. This chain joins TRBV7-9 and TRBJ2-3; D may be TRBD1 (5 bases). Germline values: CDR1 SEHNR, CDR2 FQNEAQ (reference sequence). The CDR3 is 14 residues long. Trimming left V 5 bases short and J 2 bases short, with 11 bases between. In DNA, the CDR3 is TGTGCCAGCAGCCGCGACAGTACCACAGATACGCAGTATTTT. This encodes CASSRDSTTDTQYF.

This chain uses TRBV29-1 with TRBJ2-5; no reliable D call. The CDR3 runs 13 residues. In germline, CDR1 is SQVTM, CDR2 ANQGSEA. The V end lost 2 bases, the J end lost 2 bases, and 9 bases lay between the germline ends. The DNA for the CDR3 is TGCAGCGTTGAACGGAAATATCAAGAGACCCAGTACTTC. Amino acid sequence: CSVERKYQETQYF. Using reference TRBV29-1 and TRBJ2-5 for the parts outside the CDR3, the full variable domain is SAVISQKPSRDICQRGTSLTIQCQVDSQVTMMFWYRQQPGQSLTLIATANQGSEATYESGFVIDKFPISRPNLTFSTLTVSNMSPEDSSIYLCSVERKYQETQYFGPGTRLLVL.

This clonotype occurred a few times. The rearrangement uses TRBV11-2 and TRBJ2-2, with TRBD2 identical over 10 bases. The CDR3 length is 14 residues. J lost 5 bases, V lost 7 bases, and 4 bases had no gene match. The germline CDR1 and CDR2 sequences are SGHAT and FQNNGV. CDR3 sequence reads: CASKRSGRTGELFF. CDR3 in DNA: TGTGCCAGCAAGCGTAGCGGGAGGACCGGGGAGCTGTTTTTT.

This chain connects TRBV30 to TRBJ2-3, with D perhaps assigned TRBD1 or TRBD2 (5 bases each). The ends were cut back, 5 bases at V and 5 bases at J, with 17 bases in the middle. Germline CDR1 reads GTSNPN; CDR2 reads SVGIG (reference sequence). CDR3 length: 14 amino acids. CDR3 bases: TGTGCCTGGCGGCAAGCGAGGGGTGTAGATACGCAGTATTTT. Translating it yields CAWRQARGVDTQYF.

This clonotype appeared a few times. This rearrangement joins TRBV7-8 to TRBJ2-7; D is tentatively TRBD1 or TRBD2 (5 bases each). This CDR3 spans 12 amino acids. Germline CDR1 and CDR2: SGHVS and FQNEAQ. The V gene lost 5 bases and the J gene lost 6 bases, with 11 bases spanning the gap. CDR3 sequence reads: CASSPAGGEQYF. In DNA form, the CDR3 reads TGTGCCAGCAGCCCCGCTGGGGGCGAGCAGTACTTC.

The V and J genes are TRBV12-3 or TRBV12-4 and TRBJ2-3, with 7 bases that match TRBD1. The CDR3 has 13 amino acids. Unmatched junction bases numbered 2, after V lost 4 bases and J lost 4 bases. The DNA for the CDR3 is TGTGCCAGCAGTTACGGACAGGCAGATACGCAGTATTTT. Translation: CASSYGQADTQYF.

This clonotype was detected ten times or more. This sequence joins TRBV7-6 and TRBJ1-3; D gene uncertain. Trimming left V 5 bases short and J 0 bases short, with 11 bases between. The CDR3 has 15 amino acids. Germline-derived CDR1 and CDR2 are SGHVS and FNYEAQ. This chain's CDR3 is CASSILRSSGNTIYF. DNA of the CDR3: TGTGCCAGCAGCATTCTACGGAGCTCTGGAAACACCATATATTTT.

This clonotype has a handful of counts. The rearrangement uses TRBV12-3 or TRBV12-4 and TRBJ1-3; no clear D gene. Trimming pared 5 bases from V and 10 bases from J, leaving 12 bases between. CDR3 length: 12 amino acids. For the CDR3, the DNA is TGTGCCAGCAGTCCCTCCCTGAGAACCATATATTTT. Its translation is CASSPSLRTIYF.

This clonotype turned up a few times. The chain carries TRBV5-5 and TRBJ2-7; TRBD2 aligns across 9 bases. The V gene's germline CDR1 is SGHKS and CDR2 YYEKEE (reference sequence). The CDR3 is made up of 14 amino acids. The J segment lost 7 bases and the V segment lost 4 bases, leaving 9 bases of the junction unmatched. CDR3 residues: CASSLLAGAGEQYF. The DNA for the CDR3 is TGTGCCAGCAGCCTCTTAGCGGGAGCTGGGGAGCAGTACTTC.

This clonotype was counted a few times. The chain has TRBV27 and TRBJ2-1; TRBD2 matches 8 bases. V shed 5 bases and J 6 bases; nucleotides not matched to a gene: 6. CDR1 MNHEY and CDR2 SMNVEV come from the germline V gene (reference sequence). The CDR3 sequence is 14 residues long. The CDR3 here is CASSLRTSINEQFF. The CDR3 nucleotides are TGTGCCAGCAGTCTCCGGACTAGCATCAATGAGCAGTTCTTC.

This clonotype was observed many times. J is TRBJ2-1 and V is TRBV7-9, with 9 positions matching TRBD2. The V gene end was trimmed by 6 bases and the J gene end by 7 bases; junction bases not matched to a gene: 19. CDR1 is SEHNR and CDR2 is FQNEAQ in the germline V gene (reference sequence). The CDR3 is made up of 18 amino acids. Here the CDR3 DNA reads TGTGCCAGCAGGTCTCCTTACTTACCTAGCGGGATTGGGAATGAGCAGTTCTTC. Protein product: CASRSPYLPSGIGNEQFF.

This clonotype has a count of ten or more. The rearrangement joins TRBV7-8 to TRBJ1-2; D gene unclear. V was cut by 0 bases and J by 4 bases, with 15 bases left in between. The CDR3 spans 16 residues. CDR1 and CDR2 (germline): SGHVS, FQNEAQ. CDR3 DNA sequence: TGTGCCAGCAGCTTAGCCCCACGTCTGGCGCTCTATGGCTACACCTTC. This sequence encodes CASSLAPRLALYGYTF.

The chain couples TRBV2 to TRBJ1-1; D is unresolved. The CDR3 sequence is 11 residues long. CDR1 and CDR2 from the germline V gene are SNHLY and FYNNEI. V was clipped by 4 bases and J by 11 bases, with 11 bases between them. This CDR3 is CASSVRLPAFF. The CDR3 region has the DNA TGTGCCAGCAGTGTACGGCTCCCGGCTTTCTTT. Complete variable domain (other parts from reference TRBV2 and TRBJ1-1): EPEVTQTPSHQVTQMGQEVILRCVPISNHLYFYWYRQILGQKVEFLVSFYNNEISEKSEIFDDQFSVERPDGSNFTLKIRSTKLEDSAMYFCASSVRLPAFFGQGTRLTVV.

The CDR3 DNA is TGTGCCAGCAGCCCCCCGAGTGGCCAACACAATGAGCAGTTCTTC. This sequence encodes CASSPPSGQHNEQFF. V and J are TRBV5-6 and TRBJ2-1; D uncertain. Germline V gene sequence: CDR1 SGHDT, CDR2 YYEEEE. CDR3 length equals 15 residues. The V end lost 4 bases, the J end lost 5 bases, and 16 bases lay between the germline ends.

Only one count was recorded for this clonotype. This sequence joins TRBV6-6 and TRBJ2-5, with D possibly TRBD1 on 6 matching bases. CDR1 is MNHNY, CDR2 SVGAGI, per germline (reference sequence). The CDR3 has 14 residues. V was trimmed by 6 bases and J by 6 bases, leaving 17 bases between them. The CDR3 sequence is CASRGAAGKQTQYF. CDR3 sequence (DNA): TGTGCCAGCAGGGGGGCGGCAGGGAAGCAGACCCAGTACTTC.